What follows are 31 T cell receptor beta chains derived from one specimen sequenced in a study of regulatory T cells in long-lasting Graves disease. Relying on iRepertoire HTBI primers and Arm-PCR of CDR3 regions, the team built TCR beta libraries. TCRdb reprocessed the multiplex PCR reads via MiXCR and lists one record per CDR3 protein. This sample has more than 300,000 distinct CDR3 sequences, with roughly 16% found just once. Time point: newly diagnosed GD, antithyroid drugs for less than 3 months. RNA isolated from PBMCs was used to make the TCR library. Specimen: peripheral blood mononuclear cells (PBMCs), collected at new diagnosis, from a patient treated with antithyroid drugs. The receptors here all came from a female donor with Graves disease.

Ten or more counts support this clonotype. V and J are TRBV28 and TRBJ1-1, with D possibly matching TRBD1 (6 bases). Trimming took 9 bases from V and 10 from J, leaving 15 bases between them. Germline V gene lookup returns CDR1 MDHEN and CDR2 SYDVKM. The CDR3 is made up of 11 amino acids. CDR3 nucleotides: TGTGCCAGTGGACAGTATCCCCTAGCTTTCTTT. Translated: CASGQYPLAFF.

Regarding this clonotype: Just one base apart from a much larger clone, this may be a read error. This chain links TRBV29-1 with TRBJ1-1; D ambiguous. The CDR3 loop spans 14 amino acids. CDR1 and CDR2 (germline): SQVTM, ANQGSEA. V lost 5 bases and J 2 bases, leaving 15 bases between the germline ends. The CDR3 region has the DNA TGCAGCGTTTCTAGCTGGGAGGGCAACACTGAAGCTTTCTTT. It translates to CSVSSWEGNTEAFF.

This clonotype was observed at least ten times. The rearrangement uses TRBV7-2 and TRBJ2-7; a weak D match, TRBD1 (5 bases). This CDR3 is 13 amino acids long. Germline V gene lookup returns CDR1 SGHTA and CDR2 FQGNSA. Trimming removed 4 bases from V and 1 base from J, with 8 bases in between. This CDR3 is CASSSDKSYEQYF. Here the CDR3 DNA reads TGTGCCAGCAGCTCGGACAAATCCTACGAGCAGTACTTC.

This clonotype was recorded at least ten times. V and J are TRBV28 and TRBJ2-1; tentatively, D is TRBD1 or TRBD2 (5 bases each). The CDR3 spans 15 residues. The germline V and J ends were trimmed by 5 bases and 5 bases, with 16 bases remaining between them. The germline V gene encodes CDR1 MDHEN and CDR2 SYDVKM. The CDR3 loop reads CASSPPGPVNNEQFF. The CDR3 coding sequence is TGTGCCAGCAGTCCCCCGGGACCGGTGAACAATGAGCAGTTCTTC.

About this clonotype: Its ends do not fully match the called genes, so a read error is possible. The chain has TRBV4-1 and TRBJ2-3, with D hard to call. The CDR3 loop spans 14 amino acids. Germline lookup yields CDR1 MGHRA and CDR2 YSYEKL. The CDR3 nucleotides read TGCGCCAGCAGACAAGTAGGAGTGACAGATACGCAGTATTTT. Its protein is CASRQVGVTDTQYF.

The chain combines TRBV4-1 with TRBJ1-4, with a weak D call TRBD1 (6 bases). The CDR3 has 17 residues. The V gene's germline CDR1 is MGHRA and CDR2 YSYEKL. V was cut by 4 bases and J by 8 bases, with 23 bases left in between. CDR3 residues: CASSPISTGTRSEKLFF. The CDR3 DNA sequence: TGCGCCAGCAGCCCCATTTCGACCGGGACACGTAGCGAAAAACTGTTTTTT.

The chain employs TRBV7-3 and TRBJ2-5; tentatively, D is TRBD1 (6 bases). With 5 bases removed from V and 5 bases from J, the gap between germline ends came to 15 bases. The CDR3 consists of 14 residues. The germline V gene has CDR1 SGHTA and CDR2 FQGTGA. CDR3 region: CASSQQGGQETQYF. The DNA for the CDR3 is TGTGCCAGCAGCCAACAGGGTGGACAGGAGACCCAGTACTTC. Complete variable domain (other parts from reference TRBV7-3 and TRBJ2-5): GAGVSQTPSNKVTEKGKYVELRCDPISGHTALYWYRQSLGQGPEFLIYFQGTGAADDSGLPNDRFFAVRPEGSVSTLKIQRTERGDSAVYLCASSQQGGQETQYFGPGTRLLVL.

This clonotype was detected many times. The chain links TRBV10-2 to TRBJ1-1; 7 positions match TRBD1. This CDR3 has 14 residues. V lost 6 bases and J lost 11; bases outside the gene matches: 15. The germline gives CDR1 WSHSY, CDR2 SAAADI. This CDR3 reads CASRPQDRALGAFF. The CDR3 DNA is TGCGCCAGCAGACCACAAGACAGGGCCCTGGGGGCTTTCTTT.

This chain joins TRBV28 and TRBJ1-4; no reliable D call. Germline V lookup: CDR1 MDHEN, CDR2 SYDVKM. This CDR3 contains 16 residues. Trimming stripped 6 bases from V and 0 bases from J, with 14 bases between. The CDR3 DNA is TGTGCCAGCAGGAGGGCCGGCGACGCAACTAATGAAAAACTGTTTTTT. Amino acid sequence: CASRRAGDATNEKLFF.

The J gene is TRBJ2-3, the V gene TRBV29-1; D call uncertain. V lost 8 bases and J 6 bases, leaving 9 bases between the germline ends. The length of the CDR3 is 10 residues. Germline CDR1 and CDR2: SQVTM and ANQGSEA. CDR3 protein: CSSGMDTQYF. In DNA form, the CDR3 reads TGCAGCTCTGGCATGGATACGCAGTATTTT.

This clonotype was seen at least ten times. V is TRBV7-9 and J is TRBJ2-1; 11 positions agree with TRBD2. Germline CDR1 is SEHNR and CDR2 is FQNEAQ (reference sequence). The CDR3 is made up of 18 amino acids. The junction had 11 bases not matched to a gene; V was cut back by 5 bases and J by 2 bases. DNA for the CDR3: TGTGCCAGCAGCCCCGGGACTAGCGGACCCCCGGCCTACAATGAGCAGTTCTTC. Its protein product is CASSPGTSGPPAYNEQFF.

Worth noting for this clonotype: One junction end disagrees with the germline gene, perhaps due to a read error. This chain joins TRBV10-3 and TRBJ1-2; TRBD1 is a possible D gene (6 bases). Germline-derived CDR1 and CDR2 are ENHRY and SYGVKD. The CDR3 spans 11 residues. The CDR3 DNA follows: TGTGCCAACCGGGACAACTCTGGCTACACCTTC. Protein: CANRDNSGYTF.

This clonotype has a count of ten or more. This chain uses TRBV12-3 or TRBV12-4 with TRBJ2-2; 8 nucleotides align to TRBD1. The CDR3 spans 15 residues. After removal of 6 bases from V and 3 bases from J, the junction contained 6 bases not matched to a gene. The CDR3 DNA is TGTGCCAGCAGGCGGACAGGGCCCGACACCGGGGAGCTGTTTTTT. This encodes CASRRTGPDTGELFF.

This clonotype was recorded many times. The CDR3: CASSYGLAGVNEQFF. The CDR3 region has the DNA TGTGCCAGCAGTTATGGTCTAGCGGGAGTGAATGAGCAGTTCTTC. The chain recombines TRBV6-2 or TRBV6-3 with TRBJ2-1; 10 bases match TRBD2. Germline CDR1 MNHEY, CDR2 SVGEGT. V was clipped by 3 bases and J by 7 bases; unmatched bases: 6. The CDR3 loop spans 15 amino acids.

Concerning this clonotype itself: The CDR3 does not close with the conserved phenylalanine or tryptophan, likely indicating a read error. The chain employs TRBV9 and TRBJ1-1; D ambiguous. The CDR3 consists of 13 residues. Trimming shortened V by 7 bases and J by 0 bases, and 10 bases separated the two germline ends. CDR1 and CDR2 (germline): SGDLS, YYNGEE. The CDR3 sequence: CASAGEMNTEAFL. The CDR3 DNA sequence: TGTGCCAGCGCCGGGGAGATGAACACTGAAGCTTTCCTT.

In regard to this clonotype: This may stem from a read error, because a much larger clone lies one nucleotide away. The chain joins TRBV7-8 to TRBJ2-2; 9 positions agree with TRBD1. The CDR3 extends over 18 amino acids. Trimming took 4 bases from V and 6 from J; bases not matched to a gene: 15. CDR1 and CDR2 from the germline V gene are SGHVS and FQNEAQ. CDR3 loop: CASSSRAGTGRGSGELFF. The CDR3 DNA is TGTGCCAGCAGCTCCCGGGCCGGGACAGGGAGAGGGTCCGGGGAGCTGTTTTTT.

This clonotype occurred many times. The rearrangement uses TRBV12-3 or TRBV12-4 and TRBJ2-3, with 11 bases lining up with TRBD2. After removal of 3 bases from V and 3 bases from J, the junction contained 8 bases not matched to a gene. The CDR3 is 17 residues long. In DNA, the CDR3 is TGTGCCAGCAGTTTGGCCGTTAGCGGGGGGGTTACAGATACGCAGTATTTT. Protein: CASSLAVSGGVTDTQYF.

CDR3 sequence (DNA): TGTGCCAGCAGCTCCCAACTAGCGGGAGGGTCCAATGAGCAGTTCTTC. The encoded protein is CASSSQLAGGSNEQFF. The chain joins TRBV11-3 to TRBJ2-1, with 13 positions matching TRBD2. The junction had 6 bases not matched to a gene; V was cut back by 4 bases and J by 6 bases. The germline V gene encodes CDR1 SGHNT and CDR2 YENEEA. This CDR3 spans 16 amino acids.

Details on this clonotype: One base separates it from a far larger clone, so it is likely a read error. V gene TRBV11-3 combines with J gene TRBJ2-7; TRBD2 agrees at 9 bases. The CDR3 loop spans 15 amino acids. The junction had 5 bases not matched to a gene; V was cut back by 1 base and J by 4 bases. Germline lookup yields CDR1 SGHNT and CDR2 YENEEA. CDR3 DNA sequence: TGTGCCAGCAGCTTAGGACTAGCGGAAGCGTACGAGCAGTACTTC. It yields the protein CASSLGLAEAYEQYF.

This clonotype was seen ten or more times. The V and J genes are TRBV7-9 and TRBJ2-7, with 7 nucleotides matching TRBD2. Trimming removed 0 bases from V and 5 bases from J; junction bases left unmatched: 7. The CDR3 spans 15 residues. Germline V gene sequence: CDR1 SEHNR, CDR2 FQNEAQ (reference sequence). In nucleotides, the CDR3 is TGTGCCAGCAGCTTAGCGGGGGAGGGGACGGACGAGCAGTACTTC. Its translation is CASSLAGEGTDEQYF.

This clonotype was picked up one time. This chain uses TRBV10-2 with TRBJ2-2; D is uncertain. Germline assignment: CDR1 WSHSY and CDR2 SAAADI. Trimming left V 4 bases short and J 6 bases short, with 9 bases between. The CDR3 contains 13 residues. The CDR3 DNA sequence: TGCGCCAGCAGTGGGGTCAAACCCGGGGAGCTGTTTTTT. This gives the protein CASSGVKPGELFF.

This clonotype was found many times. The rearrangement joins TRBV20-1 to TRBJ2-1; the D gene is possibly TRBD1 (5 bases). Germline V gene lookup returns CDR1 DFQATT and CDR2 SNEGSKA (reference sequence). Between the trimmed V and J ends, which lost 3 bases and 7 bases, there was a span of 10 bases. The CDR3 contains 12 residues. CDR3 in amino acids: CSASGQGNEQFF. The CDR3, as DNA: TGCAGTGCTAGTGGCCAGGGAAATGAGCAGTTCTTC.

The genes are TRBV5-5 and TRBJ1-1; 7 nucleotides agree with TRBD1. CDR3 length: 14 amino acids. The J segment lost 8 bases and the V segment lost 3 bases, leaving 10 bases of the junction unmatched. Per germline, CDR1 SGHKS and CDR2 YYEKEE (reference sequence). The CDR3 loop reads CASSWSVGTAEAFF. The DNA for the CDR3 is TGTGCCAGCAGCTGGTCTGTCGGGACAGCCGAAGCTTTCTTT.

This clonotype was seen ten or more times. This sequence joins TRBV6-2 or TRBV6-3 and TRBJ2-3; D is uncertain. This CDR3 has 17 amino acids. The ends were cut back, 2 bases at V and 5 bases at J, with 20 bases in the middle. Germline assignment: CDR1 MNHEY and CDR2 SVGEGT. The CDR3 coding sequence is TGTGCCAGCAGTTACGGGGTCGAAGCAGGCCCATTAGATACGCAGTATTTT. Translating gives CASSYGVEAGPLDTQYF.

This clonotype came up many times. The chain has TRBV6-6 and TRBJ1-5, with TRBD1 matching 7 bases. The ends lost 0 bases at V and 6 bases at J; junction bases unmatched: 11. In germline, CDR1 is MNHNY, CDR2 SVGAGI (reference sequence). The CDR3 is made up of 17 amino acids. The CDR3 loop is CASSYSIIQGMGQPQHF. CDR3 nucleotide sequence: TGTGCCAGCAGTTACTCGATTATACAGGGGATGGGTCAGCCCCAGCATTTT.

This clonotype has more than one count but fewer than ten. The chain employs TRBV19 and TRBJ2-7; D perhaps matches TRBD1 (6 bases). The V end was cut by 8 bases, the J end by 0 bases, with 14 bases between. This CDR3 comprises 14 residues. CDR1 is LNHDA and CDR2 is SQIVND in the germline V gene (reference sequence). The CDR3 coding sequence is TGTGCCAGTCGCACCACAGGGAGCTCCTACGAGCAGTACTTC. It is translated as CASRTTGSSYEQYF. Variable domain in full (rest from reference TRBV19 and TRBJ2-7): DGGITQSPKYLFRKEGQNVTLSCEQNLNHDAMYWYRQDPGQGLRLIYYSQIVNDFQKGDIAEGYSVSREKKESFPLTVTSAQKNPTAFYLCASRTTGSSYEQYFGPGTRLTVT.

This clonotype has only a few counts. The chain uses TRBV19 and TRBJ2-1; TRBD2 matches 8 bases. V lost 3 bases and J lost 1; bases outside the gene matches: 8. The CDR3 is 17 residues long. CDR1 LNHDA and CDR2 SQIVND come from the germline V gene (reference sequence). CDR3 loop: CASSIARREVSYNEQFF. In nucleotides, the CDR3 is TGTGCCAGTAGTATTGCGCGGCGGGAGGTTTCCTACAATGAGCAGTTCTTC.

The gene calls are TRBV6-2 or TRBV6-3 and TRBJ1-6, with D possibly matching TRBD1 (5 bases). This CDR3 spans 14 amino acids. Looked up from germline, CDR1 is MNHEY and CDR2 is SVGEGT. The V gene lost 5 bases and the J gene lost 7 bases, with 12 bases spanning the gap. Here the CDR3 DNA reads TGTGCCAGCAGTGCCCAGGGTCCCAATTCACCCCTCCACTTT. It specifies CASSAQGPNSPLHF.

This clonotype was counted ten times or more. The chain employs TRBV12-3 or TRBV12-4 and TRBJ1-2; the D gene is possibly TRBD1 (5 bases). The CDR3 contains 13 residues. Trimming left V 4 bases short and J 3 bases short, with 9 bases between. CDR3 in amino acids: CASSSGGDYGYTF. CDR3 DNA: TGTGCCAGCAGTTCGGGGGGTGACTATGGCTACACCTTC.

The chain joins TRBV6-2 or TRBV6-3 to TRBJ2-4; D remains unclear. V was clipped by 2 bases and J by 1 base, with 9 bases between them. The CDR3 is made up of 15 amino acids. CDR1 is MNHEY and CDR2 is SVGEGT in the germline V gene. Here the CDR3 reads CASSYRPLAKNIQYF. CDR3 bases: TGTGCCAGCAGTTACCGGCCCCTGGCCAAAAACATTCAGTACTTC.

Ten or more counts support this clonotype. V is TRBV12-3 or TRBV12-4 and J is TRBJ2-1; 10 bases are a match to TRBD1. V shed 7 bases and J 8 bases; nucleotides not matched to a gene: 11. The CDR3 sequence is 15 residues long. CDR3 DNA sequence: TGTGCCAGCACTCCACGACAGGGGGCTATCTATGAGCAGTTCTTC. The encoded protein is CASTPRQGAIYEQFF.